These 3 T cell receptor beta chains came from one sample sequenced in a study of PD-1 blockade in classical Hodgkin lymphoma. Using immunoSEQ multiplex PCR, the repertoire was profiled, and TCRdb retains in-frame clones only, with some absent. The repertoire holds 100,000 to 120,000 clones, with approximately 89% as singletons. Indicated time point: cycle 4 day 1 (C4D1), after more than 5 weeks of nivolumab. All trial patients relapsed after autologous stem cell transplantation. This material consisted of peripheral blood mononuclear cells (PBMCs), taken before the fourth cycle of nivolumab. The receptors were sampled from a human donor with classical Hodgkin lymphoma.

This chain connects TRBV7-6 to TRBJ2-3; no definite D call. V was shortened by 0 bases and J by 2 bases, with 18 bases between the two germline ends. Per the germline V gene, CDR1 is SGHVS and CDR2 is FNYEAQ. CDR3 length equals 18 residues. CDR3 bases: TGTGCCAGCAGCTTAGCCTCCCGCTGGCACAATTACACAGATACGCAGTATTTT. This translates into CASSLASRWHNYTDTQYF. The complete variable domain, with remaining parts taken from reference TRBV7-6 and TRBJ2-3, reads GAGVSQSPRYKVTKRGQDVALRCDPISGHVSLYWYRQALGQGPEFLTYFNYEAQQDKSGLPNDRFSAERPEGSISTLTIQRTEQRDSAMYRCASSLASRWHNYTDTQYFGPGTRLTVL.

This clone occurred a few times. Written as DNA, the CDR3 is TGTGCCAGCAGCTTAGTCGTACAGAACGAGCAGTACTTC. This sequence encodes CASSLVVQNEQYF. V usage is TRBV7-2 and J usage is TRBJ2-7; D not resolved. Trimming pared 1 base from V and 5 bases from J, leaving 9 bases between. Germline V CDR1 and CDR2: SGHTA, FQGNSA. The CDR3 is 13 residues long.

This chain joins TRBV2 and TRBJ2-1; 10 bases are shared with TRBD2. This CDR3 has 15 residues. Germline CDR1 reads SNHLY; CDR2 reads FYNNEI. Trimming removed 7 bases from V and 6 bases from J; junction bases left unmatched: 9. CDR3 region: CASIGAGGFPNEQFF. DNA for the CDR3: TGTGCCAGCATAGGAGCGGGAGGGTTCCCCAATGAGCAGTTCTTC.